This T cell receptor beta chain was identified in a study of blood T cells in healthy people across ages. Germline CDR1 and CDR2: SGHTA and FQGNSA. The CDR3 loop spans 17 amino acids. V dropped 0 bases and J dropped 1 base, with 14 bases sitting between them. Each sample provided at least 5 micrograms of extracted total RNA. Findings of the study overall: With naive T cell percentage, TCR beta diversity showed a strong correlation.

In regard to this clonotype: Its antigen is unidentified.

Primed by a sample-barcoded 5' primer and a J-beta primer mix, a second PCR proceeded for about 6 to 12 cycles. Every cDNA was tagged by a template-switch adaptor with 12 random nucleotides. TCRdb called the 5' RACE reads again in MiXCR, with one record for every CDR3 protein. Of roughly 1.9 million distinct CDR3 sequences in the sample, about two fifths were seen once. The chain uses TRBV7-2 and TRBJ2-3; TRBD2 might be the D (6 bases). This receptor was taken from a human donor in good health. Sequenced: blood. The CDR3 DNA sequence: TGTGCCAGCAGCTTAGCCAGGAGGAGGGGCCGCACAGATACGCAGTATTTT. Protein sequence: CASSLARRRGRTDTQYF.